The text below deals with one T cell receptor beta chain. Its antigen is not known. CDR1 LNHDA and CDR2 SQIVND come from the germline V gene (reference sequence). Trimming cost V 2 bases and J 3 bases, with 7 bases left between them. The CDR3 consists of 14 residues. They ran version v3.0 of the immunoSEQ assay at survey level. What sequencing targeted per sample was roughly 40,000-55,000 T-cell genomes. TCRdb's copy holds only in-frame clones and misses some; the assay was immunoSEQ multiplex PCR. The sample yields 15,000 to 20,000 clones, roughly 80% seen once. The source of the sample is a study of long-term antiretroviral therapy in people with HIV. Study-level results: Clones expanded before ART dominated the repertoire at all time points.

The rearrangement uses TRBV19 and TRBJ1-4; a possible D gene is TRBD1 (6 bases). The source was unsorted PBMCs, collected 2.3 years after starting antiretroviral therapy. This receptor was taken from a woman aged 35 to 49 with HIV. The CDR3 protein is CASSIPGANEKLFF. The CDR3 DNA reads as TGTGCCAGTAGTATACCAGGGGCTAATGAAAAACTGTTTTTT. Supplemented by reference TRBV19 and TRBJ1-4, the full variable domain reads DGGITQSPKYLFRKEGQNVTLSCEQNLNHDAMYWYRQDPGQGLRLIYYSQIVNDFQKGDIAEGYSVSREKKESFPLTVTSAQKNPTAFYLCASSIPGANEKLFFGSGTQLSVL.